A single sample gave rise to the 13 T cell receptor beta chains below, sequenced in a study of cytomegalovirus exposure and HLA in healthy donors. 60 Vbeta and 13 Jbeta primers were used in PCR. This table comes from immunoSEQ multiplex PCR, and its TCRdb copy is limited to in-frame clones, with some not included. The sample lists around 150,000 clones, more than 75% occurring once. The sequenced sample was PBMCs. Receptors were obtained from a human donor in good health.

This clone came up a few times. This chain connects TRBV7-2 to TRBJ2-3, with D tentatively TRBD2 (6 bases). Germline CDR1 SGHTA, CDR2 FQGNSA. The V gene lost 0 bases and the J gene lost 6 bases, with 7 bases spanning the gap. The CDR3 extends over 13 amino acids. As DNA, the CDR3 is TGTGCCAGCAGCTTAGCCAGCGGGGATACGCAGTATTTT. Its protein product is CASSLASGDTQYF.

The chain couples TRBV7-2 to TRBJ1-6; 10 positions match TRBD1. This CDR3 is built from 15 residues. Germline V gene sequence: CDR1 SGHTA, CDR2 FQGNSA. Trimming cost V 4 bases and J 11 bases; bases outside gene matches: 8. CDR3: CASSSSGTGATPLHF. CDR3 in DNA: TGTGCCAGCAGCTCCTCCGGGACAGGGGCGACACCCCTCCACTTT.

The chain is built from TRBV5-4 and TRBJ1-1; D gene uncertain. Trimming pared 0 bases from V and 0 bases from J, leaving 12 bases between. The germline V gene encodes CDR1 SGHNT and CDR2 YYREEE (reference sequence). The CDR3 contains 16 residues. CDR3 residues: CASSLELTKMNTEAFF. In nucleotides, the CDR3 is TGTGCCAGCAGCTTGGAGCTGACTAAAATGAACACTGAAGCTTTCTTT.

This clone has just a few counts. The CDR3 nucleotides are TGTGCCAGCAGCATAGCGGGAGGGGACGAGACCCAGTACTTC. It translates to CASSIAGGDETQYF. The V call is TRBV11-2, the J call TRBJ2-5; 11 positions match TRBD2. V was clipped by 5 bases and J by 5 bases; unmatched bases: 4. The germline V gene encodes CDR1 SGHAT and CDR2 FQNNGV. The CDR3 sequence is 14 residues long.

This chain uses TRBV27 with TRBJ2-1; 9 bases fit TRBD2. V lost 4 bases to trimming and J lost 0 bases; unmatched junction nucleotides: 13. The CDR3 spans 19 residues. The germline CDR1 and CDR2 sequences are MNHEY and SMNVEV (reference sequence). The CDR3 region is CASSSPTSGIRSSYNEQFF. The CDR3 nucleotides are TGTGCCAGCAGTTCCCCGACTAGCGGCATAAGGAGCTCCTACAATGAGCAGTTCTTC.

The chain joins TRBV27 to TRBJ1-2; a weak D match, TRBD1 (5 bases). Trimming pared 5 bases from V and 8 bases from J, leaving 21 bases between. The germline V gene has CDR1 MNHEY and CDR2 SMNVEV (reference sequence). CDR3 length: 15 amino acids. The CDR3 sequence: CASSPDLVAGKGYTF. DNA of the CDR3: TGTGCCAGCAGTCCCGATTTAGTTGCAGGGAAAGGCTACACCTTC.

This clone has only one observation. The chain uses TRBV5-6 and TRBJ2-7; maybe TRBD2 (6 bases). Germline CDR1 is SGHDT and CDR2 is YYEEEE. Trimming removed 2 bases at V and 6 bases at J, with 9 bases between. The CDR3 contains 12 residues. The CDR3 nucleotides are TGTGCCAGCAGCTTATTCGGGGGCGAGCAGTACTTC. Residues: CASSLFGGEQYF. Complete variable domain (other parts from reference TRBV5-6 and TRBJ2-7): DAGVTQSPTHLIKTRGQQVTLRCSPKSGHDTVSWYQQALGQGPQFIFQYYEEEERQRGNFPDRFSGHQFPNYSSELNVNALLLGDSALYLCASSLFGGEQYFGPGTRLTVT.

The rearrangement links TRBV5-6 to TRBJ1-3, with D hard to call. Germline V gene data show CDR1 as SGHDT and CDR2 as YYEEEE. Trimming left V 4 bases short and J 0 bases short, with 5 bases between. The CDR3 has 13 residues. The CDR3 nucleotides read TGTGCCAGCAGCAGGAGCTCTGGAAACACCATATATTTT. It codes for CASSRSSGNTIYF.

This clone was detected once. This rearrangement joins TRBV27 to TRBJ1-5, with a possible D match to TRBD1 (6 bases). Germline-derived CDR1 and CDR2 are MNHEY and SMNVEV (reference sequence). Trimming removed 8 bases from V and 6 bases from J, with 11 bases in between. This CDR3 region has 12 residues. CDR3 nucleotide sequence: TGTGCCAGCGGATTAGGGGGTCAGCCCCAGCATTTT. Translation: CASGLGGQPQHF.

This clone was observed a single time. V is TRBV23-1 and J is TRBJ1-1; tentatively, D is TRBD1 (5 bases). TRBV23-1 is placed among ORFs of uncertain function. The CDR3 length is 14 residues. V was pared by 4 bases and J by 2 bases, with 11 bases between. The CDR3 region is CASSLGRVNTEAFF. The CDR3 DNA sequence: TGCGCCAGCAGTCTGGGCAGGGTTAACACTGAAGCTTTCTTT.

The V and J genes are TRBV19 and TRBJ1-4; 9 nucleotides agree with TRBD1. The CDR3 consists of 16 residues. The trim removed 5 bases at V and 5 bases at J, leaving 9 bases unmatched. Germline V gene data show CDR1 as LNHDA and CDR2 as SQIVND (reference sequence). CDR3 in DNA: TGTGCCAGTAGTCCGGGGGACAGGGTGGGGAATGAAAAACTGTTTTTT. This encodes CASSPGDRVGNEKLFF.

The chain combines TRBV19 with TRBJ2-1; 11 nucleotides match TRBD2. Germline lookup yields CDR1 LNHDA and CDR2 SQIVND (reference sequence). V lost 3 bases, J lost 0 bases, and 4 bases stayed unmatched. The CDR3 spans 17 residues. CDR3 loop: CASSISSGRNSYNEQFF. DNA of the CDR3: TGTGCCAGTAGTATTTCTAGCGGGAGGAACTCCTACAATGAGCAGTTCTTC.

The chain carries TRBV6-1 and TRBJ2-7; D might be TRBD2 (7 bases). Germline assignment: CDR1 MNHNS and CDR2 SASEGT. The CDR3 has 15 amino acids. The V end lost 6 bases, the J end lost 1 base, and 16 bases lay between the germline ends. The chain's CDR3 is CASSREGGASYEQYF. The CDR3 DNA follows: TGTGCCAGCAGCCGAGAGGGGGGGGCATCCTACGAGCAGTACTTC.